The 26 T cell receptor beta chains below all came from one sample that was sequenced in a study of OX40 agonist ivuxolimab in advanced cancers. Here immunoSEQ multiplex PCR was the method, and the copy in TCRdb shows in-frame clones only, minus some. The sample holds approximately 94,000 clones, 84% seen once. Sequences were derived from CD4+ or CD8+ T cells sorted from blood, sampled in a trial of the OX40 agonist ivuxolimab. Receptors were obtained from an adult with an advanced solid tumor such as melanoma, head and neck, liver or kidney cancer.

The CDR3 bases are TGTGCCAGCAGAAGCCCTGGGCGGGGAACTGAAGCTTTCTTT. Protein: CASRSPGRGTEAFF. The chain links TRBV7-9 to TRBJ1-1; D gene unclear. The CDR3 extends over 14 amino acids. Trimming left V 6 bases short and J 5 bases short, with 16 bases between. CDR1 and CDR2 (germline): SEHNR, FQNEAQ (reference sequence). Full variable domain (outside the CDR3, taken from reference TRBV7-9 and TRBJ1-1): DTGVSQNPRHKITKRGQNVTFRCDPISEHNRLYWYRQTLGQGPEFLTYFQNEAQLEKSRLLSDRFSAERPKGSFSTLEIQRTEQGDSAMYLCASRSPGRGTEAFFGQGTRLTVV.

The V and J genes are TRBV5-6 and TRBJ2-2; the D is unclear. The CDR3 loop spans 12 amino acids. Germline values: CDR1 SGHDT, CDR2 YYEEEE. Trimming stripped 1 base from V and 4 bases from J, with 2 bases between. The CDR3 sequence: CASSLSTGELFF. The DNA of the CDR3 is TGTGCCAGCAGCTTGAGCACCGGGGAGCTGTTTTTT.

This chain joins TRBV28 and TRBJ1-2; 7 positions agree with TRBD1. V gave up 4 bases and J gave up 7 bases; unmatched junction bases: 9. The CDR3 totals 14 residues. In germline, CDR1 is MDHEN, CDR2 SYDVKM. The CDR3 region has the DNA TGTGCCAGCAGTTCCGGGAACAGGGGTAGTGGCTACACCTTC. Translation gives CASSSGNRGSGYTF.

This clone was picked up one time. The genes are TRBV28 and TRBJ2-7; D uncertain. V lost 4 bases and J lost 0, with 7 bases in between. The CDR3 spans 13 residues. Germline CDR1 MDHEN, CDR2 SYDVKM. The CDR3 reads CASSSQPSYEQYF. CDR3 DNA sequence: TGTGCCAGCAGTTCCCAGCCCTCCTACGAGCAGTACTTC. The complete variable domain, with remaining parts taken from reference TRBV28 and TRBJ2-7, reads DVKVTQSSRYLVKRTGEKVFLECVQDMDHENMFWYRQDPGLGLRLIYFSYDVKMKEKGDIPEGYSVSREKKERFSLILESASTNQTSMYLCASSSQPSYEQYFGPGTRLTVT.

The chain couples TRBV2 to TRBJ2-5; D is ambiguous. Germline CDR1 is SNHLY and CDR2 is FYNNEI. This CDR3 has 15 residues. Trimming shortened V by 6 bases and J by 2 bases, and 16 bases separated the two germline ends. The CDR3 bases are TGTGCCAGCAGAACGCCTCGGGTCGCTCAAGAGACCCAGTACTTC. This encodes CASRTPRVAQETQYF.

This rearrangement joins TRBV7-9 to TRBJ2-1; 7 bases map to TRBD2. With 1 base clipped from V and 3 bases from J, the junction kept 3 bases outside the gene matches. The germline V gene has CDR1 SEHNR and CDR2 FQNEAQ (reference sequence). The CDR3 covers 15 residues. The DNA of the CDR3 is TGTGCCAGCAGCTTAGTCCTAGCGGACTACAATGAGCAGTTCTTC. The encoded protein is CASSLVLADYNEQFF.

The rearrangement uses TRBV29-1 and TRBJ2-7, with 7 bases identical to TRBD1. Germline CDR1 is SQVTM and CDR2 is ANQGSEA. V dropped 0 bases and J dropped 1; count of bases not matched to a gene: 9. The CDR3 extends over 16 amino acids. In DNA, the CDR3 is TGCAGCGTTGAAGATAGGGCAGGGGGTGTATCCTACGAGCAGTACTTC. Its protein product is CSVEDRAGGVSYEQYF.

The V and J genes are TRBV6-6 and TRBJ2-5; perhaps TRBD2 as D (6 bases). Trimming took 5 bases from V and 5 from J, leaving 15 bases between them. Germline CDR1 is MNHNY and CDR2 is SVGAGI (reference sequence). The length of the CDR3 is 14 residues. CDR3 region: CASSPWGGRETQYF. DNA of the CDR3: TGTGCCAGCAGTCCATGGGGAGGAAGGGAGACCCAGTACTTC.

This clone was recorded a few times. The chain recombines TRBV28 with TRBJ2-5, with unresolved D. The CDR3 consists of 17 residues. Per germline, CDR1 MDHEN and CDR2 SYDVKM. With 6 bases removed from V and 6 bases from J, the gap between germline ends came to 26 bases. DNA of the CDR3: TGTGCCAGCAGCCCCCCGGATCGGATCCGCACGAGGCAGACCCAGTACTTC. Translating gives CASSPPDRIRTRQTQYF.

This clone was seen a single time. The chain combines TRBV5-1 with TRBJ2-3; 9 bases fit TRBD1. The CDR3 totals 15 residues. The germline gives CDR1 SGHRS, CDR2 YFSETQ. The V gene end was trimmed by 3 bases and the J gene end by 3 bases; junction bases not matched to a gene: 5. The CDR3 DNA sequence: TGCGCCAGCAGCTCAACCGGGACAGGGACAGATACGCAGTATTTT. Its protein product is CASSSTGTGTDTQYF.

The CDR3 sequence is CASSKLDSWNTGELFF. DNA of the CDR3: TGTGCCAGCAGCAAACTGGACAGTTGGAACACCGGGGAGCTGTTTTTT. V gene TRBV11-2 combines with J gene TRBJ2-2; D might be TRBD1 (6 bases). Germline-derived CDR1 and CDR2 are SGHAT and FQNNGV. The V end lost 5 bases, the J end lost 1 base, and 14 bases lay between the germline ends. The length of the CDR3 is 16 residues. The full variable domain, rest sourced from reference TRBV11-2 and TRBJ2-2, is EAGVAQSPRYKIIEKRQSVAFWCNPISGHATLYWYQQILGQGPKLLIQFQNNGVVDDSQLPKDRFSAERLKGVDSTLKIQPAKLEDSAVYLCASSKLDSWNTGELFFGEGSRLTVL.

The chain combines TRBV18 with TRBJ1-5, with D hard to call. The CDR3 has 13 amino acids. V gave up 1 base and J gave up 1 base, with 2 bases separating them. Germline lookup yields CDR1 KGHSH and CDR2 LQKENI. CDR3 DNA sequence: TGTGCCAGCTCACCACAGAGCAATCAGCCCCAGCATTTT. This gives the protein CASSPQSNQPQHF.

The rearrangement joins TRBV5-1 to TRBJ2-6, with no clear D. Trimming removed 1 base from V and 0 bases from J, with 2 bases in between. The CDR3 loop spans 14 amino acids. Germline loops: CDR1 SGHRS, CDR2 YFSETQ. CDR3 sequence (DNA): TGCGCCAGCAGCTTGCCCTCTGGGGCCAACGTCCTGACTTTC. This codes for CASSLPSGANVLTF. The full variable domain, completed using reference TRBV5-1 and TRBJ2-6, is KAGVTQTPRYLIKTRGQQVTLSCSPISGHRSVSWYQQTPGQGLQFLFEYFSETQRNKGNFPGRFSGRQFSNSRSEMNVSTLELGDSALYLCASSLPSGANVLTFGAGSRLTVL.

This chain's CDR3 is CASSLTDGTGELFF. DNA of the CDR3: TGTGCCAGCAGCTTAACGGACGGAACCGGGGAGCTGTTTTTT. The chain employs TRBV7-3 and TRBJ2-2; D unresolved. The CDR3 totals 14 residues. With 0 bases removed from V and 5 bases from J, the gap between germline ends came to 7 bases. CDR1 is SGHTA and CDR2 is FQGTGA in the germline V gene. The entire variable domain, with the rest obtained from reference TRBV7-3 and TRBJ2-2, is as follows: GAGVSQTPSNKVTEKGKYVELRCDPISGHTALYWYRQSLGQGPEFLIYFQGTGAADDSGLPNDRFFAVRPEGSVSTLKIQRTERGDSAVYLCASSLTDGTGELFFGEGSRLTVL.

The chain uses TRBV28 and TRBJ1-2; D not resolved. Germline V CDR1 and CDR2: MDHEN, SYDVKM. V was shortened by 7 bases and J by 8 bases, with 17 bases between the two germline ends. CDR3 length: 13 amino acids. The CDR3 nucleotides read TGTGCCAGCAAAAAACCGGGCCGCGACGGCTACACCTTC. It yields the protein CASKKPGRDGYTF.

The chain has TRBV9 and TRBJ1-1, with D maybe TRBD1 (5 bases). The germline CDR1 and CDR2 sequences are SGDLS and YYNGEE. Trimming cost V 3 bases and J 3 bases, with 12 bases left between them. The CDR3 has 14 residues. The CDR3 sequence is CASSAFAGDTEAFF. CDR3 DNA sequence: TGTGCCAGCAGCGCTTTCGCGGGGGACACTGAAGCTTTCTTT.

J is TRBJ1-3 and V is TRBV7-9; D gene unclear. The CDR3 runs 15 residues. The V end was cut by 1 base, the J end by 0 bases, with 7 bases between. Per the germline V gene, CDR1 is SEHNR and CDR2 is FQNEAQ (reference sequence). CDR3 amino acids: CASSLVKDSGNTIYF. CDR3 DNA sequence: TGTGCCAGCAGCTTAGTAAAAGACTCTGGAAACACCATATATTTT. The full variable domain, in which reference TRBV7-9 and TRBJ1-3 provide the parts outside the CDR3, is DTGVSQNPRHKITKRGQNVTFRCDPISEHNRLYWYRQTLGQGPEFLTYFQNEAQLEKSRLLSDRFSAERPKGSFSTLEIQRTEQGDSAMYLCASSLVKDSGNTIYFGEGSWLTVV.

The genes are TRBV19 and TRBJ2-3, with a tentative D call TRBD1 (5 bases). The V end lost 6 bases, the J end lost 2 bases, and 9 bases lay between the germline ends. This CDR3 comprises 13 residues. Germline CDR1 reads LNHDA; CDR2 reads SQIVND (reference sequence). The CDR3 nucleotides are TGTGCCAGTAGCGCAGGGATCACAGATACGCAGTATTTT. Encoded protein: CASSAGITDTQYF.

This clone was seen only once. The chain is built from TRBV5-6 and TRBJ1-5; 7 bases align to TRBD1. The CDR3 length is 17 residues. CDR1 is SGHDT and CDR2 is YYEEEE in the germline V gene. V dropped 4 bases and J dropped 5; count of bases not matched to a gene: 15. This CDR3 reads CASSTAPTGSVYQPQHF. The DNA for the CDR3 is TGTGCCAGCAGCACGGCCCCGACAGGGAGCGTCTATCAGCCCCAGCATTTT. The whole variable domain, remainder taken from reference TRBV5-6 and TRBJ1-5, is DAGVTQSPTHLIKTRGQQVTLRCSPKSGHDTVSWYQQALGQGPQFIFQYYEEEERQRGNFPDRFSGHQFPNYSSELNVNALLLGDSALYLCASSTAPTGSVYQPQHFGDGTRLSIL.

The V gene is TRBV4-2, the J gene TRBJ1-1; D uncertain. The germline gives CDR1 LGHNA, CDR2 YNFKEQ. The CDR3 consists of 14 residues. With 0 bases removed from V and 1 base from J, the gap between germline ends came to 6 bases. Written as DNA, the CDR3 is TGTGCCAGCAGCCAAGATGTGGAGAACACTGAAGCTTTCTTT. Its protein product is CASSQDVENTEAFF.

The chain employs TRBV7-2 and TRBJ2-7, with a tentative D call TRBD1 (6 bases). The CDR3 totals 14 residues. CDR1 is SGHTA and CDR2 is FQGNSA in the germline V gene. Trimming cost V 0 bases and J 2 bases, with 8 bases left between them. The CDR3 here is CASSLAGQTYEQYF. In nucleotides, the CDR3 is TGTGCCAGCAGCTTAGCTGGACAGACCTACGAGCAGTACTTC.

The chain carries TRBV11-2 and TRBJ2-7, with D tentatively TRBD1 (6 bases). With 5 bases removed from V and 3 bases from J, the gap between germline ends came to 14 bases. CDR1 and CDR2 (germline): SGHAT, FQNNGV. This CDR3 comprises 14 residues. For the CDR3, the DNA is TGTGCCAGCAGCCTCCAGGGGCTGGTCTACGAGCAGTACGTC. Protein: CASSLQGLVYEQYV.

The chain combines TRBV19 with TRBJ1-4, with D possibly matching TRBD1 (5 bases). Trimming shortened V by 0 bases and J by 10 bases, and 6 bases separated the two germline ends. CDR3 size: 12 residues. CDR1 and CDR2 from the germline V gene are LNHDA and SQIVND (reference sequence). The CDR3 DNA is TGTGCCAGTAGTATAGATAGGGGAAAACTGTTTTTT. It yields the protein CASSIDRGKLFF.

The rearrangement links TRBV19 to TRBJ2-2; no definite D call. The CDR3 loop spans 14 amino acids. Deletions cut 4 bases from V and 5 bases from J, with 11 bases between. The germline CDR1 and CDR2 sequences are LNHDA and SQIVND (reference sequence). The CDR3 sequence: CASSTKTATGELFF. The CDR3 bases are TGTGCCAGTAGTACCAAGACGGCTACCGGGGAGCTGTTTTTT.

This sequence joins TRBV28 and TRBJ2-1; 7 nucleotides line up with TRBD1. Per the germline V gene, CDR1 is MDHEN and CDR2 is SYDVKM. The CDR3 loop spans 14 amino acids. CDR3 residues: CTEVASTGWDEQFF. As DNA, the CDR3 is TGTACTGAGGTAGCTTCGACAGGGTGGGATGAGCAGTTCTTC.

The chain is built from TRBV12-1 and TRBJ2-7. TRBV12-1 is assigned pseudogene status. The CDR3 runs 16 residues. CDR3 residues: CASIYAWKLRAHEQYF. For the CDR3, the DNA is TGTGCCAGCATCTACGCGTGGAAGTTAAGGGCCCACGAGCAGTACTTC.